Below, 25 T cell receptor beta chains from the same sample are listed, as sequenced in a study of siplizumab effects on memory and regulatory T cells. The authors cocultured the mixed lymphocyte reaction cells at 37 degrees C for over 5 days. Clones were sequenced by immunoSEQ multiplex PCR, and TCRdb holds only the in-frame ones, with some missing. The sample records approximately 6,900 clones, around 33% being singletons. No antigen is known for these receptors. Material: CFSE-low (dividing) CD8+ T cells sorted from an allogeneic mixed lymphocyte reaction. The receptor set was obtained from a human donor in good health; the cells came from an allogeneic mixed lymphocyte reaction.

This clone was counted between two and nine times. The rearrangement links TRBV6-1 to TRBJ2-7; D call uncertain. V shed 1 base and J shed 5 bases, with 12 bases lying between them. Germline CDR1 reads MNHNS; CDR2 reads SASEGT. The CDR3 sequence is 14 residues long. DNA for the CDR3: TGTGCCAGCAGTGAAGTCCCAGTCATCGACGAGCAGTACTTC. Amino acid sequence: CASSEVPVIDEQYF.

The chain uses TRBV9 and TRBJ2-2; weak D call: TRBD1 (5 bases). The CDR3 spans 16 residues. Trimming removed 4 bases from V and 2 bases from J, with 15 bases in between. CDR1 SGDLS and CDR2 YYNGEE come from the germline V gene. For the CDR3, the DNA is TGTGCCAGCAGCCCCTGGGGCACCTCCAACACCGGGGAGCTGTTTTTT. Translation gives CASSPWGTSNTGELFF. Using reference TRBV9 and TRBJ2-2 for the parts outside the CDR3, the full variable domain is DSGVTQTPKHLITATGQRVTLRCSPRSGDLSVYWYQQSLDQGLQFLIQYYNGEERAKGNILERFSAQQFPDLHSELNLSSLELGDSALYFCASSPWGTSNTGELFFGEGSRLTVL.

In its sample, this clone is medium-sized. CDR3 amino acids: CASTGGNTEAFF. In DNA form, the CDR3 reads TGTGCCAGTACGGGAGGGAACACTGAAGCTTTCTTT. The chain couples TRBV7-6 to TRBJ1-1; D is unclear. Trimming left V 9 bases short and J 1 base short, with 9 bases between. CDR1 and CDR2 (germline): SGHVS, FNYEAQ. The CDR3 runs 12 residues.

There are a few counts of this clone. The V gene is TRBV29-1, the J gene TRBJ2-1, with unresolved D. Looked up from germline, CDR1 is SQVTM and CDR2 is ANQGSEA. The CDR3 is made up of 10 amino acids. Between the trimmed V and J ends, which lost 4 bases and 7 bases, there was a span of 5 bases. Here the CDR3 DNA reads TGCAGCGTTGTTGTAAATGAGCAGTTCTTC. Its translation is CSVVVNEQFF.

This clone is medium-sized. CDR3 sequence (DNA): TGTGCCAGCGGGGACGAGATCTCGGGGAGATATCAGCCCCAGCATTTT. Protein: CASGDEISGRYQPQHF. This chain links TRBV28 with TRBJ1-5, with TRBD1 as a possible D gene (5 bases). From germline, CDR1 is MDHEN and CDR2 SYDVKM. V was trimmed by 8 bases and J by 5 bases, leaving 22 bases between them. The CDR3 extends over 16 amino acids.

CDR3: CASSAGGSSYNEQFF. DNA of the CDR3: TGTGCCAGTAGTGCCGGGGGGAGCTCCTACAATGAGCAGTTCTTC. V usage is TRBV19 and J usage is TRBJ2-1; 7 bases line up with TRBD2. This CDR3 has 15 amino acids. With 5 bases clipped from V and 0 bases from J, the junction kept 4 bases outside the gene matches. Germline-derived CDR1 and CDR2 are LNHDA and SQIVND (reference sequence).

A few counts support this clone. The chain links TRBV27 to TRBJ2-5; 8 bases line up with TRBD2. The CDR3 loop spans 16 amino acids. Germline CDR1 reads MNHEY; CDR2 reads SMNVEV (reference sequence). Trimming cost V 4 bases and J 4 bases; bases outside gene matches: 11. The CDR3 DNA sequence: TGTGCCAGCAGTTCTCCCTTTAGCGGGGAAGGAGAGACCCAGTACTTC. This gives the protein CASSSPFSGEGETQYF.

The chain couples TRBV5-1 to TRBJ2-7, with D perhaps being TRBD1 or TRBD2 (5 bases each). V shed 1 base and J shed 1 base, with 15 bases lying between them. Per germline, CDR1 SGHRS and CDR2 YFSETQ. This CDR3 comprises 16 residues. CDR3 coding DNA: TGCGCCAGCAGCTTGTCCTCCGGGACCGCATCCTACGAGCAGTACTTC. Residues: CASSLSSGTASYEQYF.

This chain connects TRBV27 to TRBJ2-2; 11 nucleotides align to TRBD1. J was trimmed by 4 bases and V by 3 bases; bases with no gene match: 1. The CDR3 is made up of 15 amino acids. CDR1 is MNHEY, CDR2 SMNVEV, per germline (reference sequence). In DNA form, the CDR3 reads TGTGCCAGCAGTTTTGGGACAGGGGGCACCGGGGAGCTGTTTTTT. Its protein product is CASSFGTGGTGELFF.

V and J are TRBV7-2 and TRBJ2-5; 7 bases agree with TRBD1. Germline V gene data show CDR1 as SGHTA and CDR2 as FQGNSA. J was trimmed by 5 bases and V by 0 bases; bases with no gene match: 6. The CDR3 covers 15 residues. In DNA form, the CDR3 reads TGTGCCAGCAGCTTAGCCCCAGGGGGACGGGAGACCCAGTACTTC. It specifies CASSLAPGGRETQYF.

The chain links TRBV5-6 to TRBJ1-5; the D is unclear. Trimming pared 0 bases from V and 6 bases from J, leaving 7 bases between. CDR1 is SGHDT and CDR2 is YYEEEE in the germline V gene. This CDR3 is built from 13 residues. This CDR3 is CASSLEVGQPQHF. DNA for the CDR3: TGTGCCAGCAGCTTGGAGGTGGGTCAGCCCCAGCATTTT.

This clone came up a few times. This chain joins TRBV9 and TRBJ1-3, with a possible D match to TRBD1 (5 bases). Per germline, CDR1 SGDLS and CDR2 YYNGEE. Trimming cost V 4 bases and J 2 bases, with 13 bases left between them. The CDR3 length is 15 residues. CDR3 protein: CASSLGKGTGNTIYF. The DNA of the CDR3 is TGTGCCAGCAGCCTCGGGAAGGGGACTGGAAACACCATATATTTT. The full variable domain, rest sourced from reference TRBV9 and TRBJ1-3, is DSGVTQTPKHLITATGQRVTLRCSPRSGDLSVYWYQQSLDQGLQFLIQYYNGEERAKGNILERFSAQQFPDLHSELNLSSLELGDSALYFCASSLGKGTGNTIYFGEGSWLTVV.

V is TRBV29-1 and J is TRBJ2-7, with D unclear. The CDR3 consists of 14 residues. V lost 3 bases and J 3 bases, leaving 15 bases between the germline ends. Germline V gene lookup returns CDR1 SQVTM and CDR2 ANQGSEA. CDR3 protein: CSVEWFGRGYEQYF. The CDR3 nucleotides read TGCAGCGTTGAGTGGTTCGGCAGAGGCTACGAGCAGTACTTC.

In its sample, this clone was seen a few times. The J gene is TRBJ2-1, the V gene TRBV9, with D possibly being TRBD2 (6 bases). CDR1 is SGDLS and CDR2 is YYNGEE in the germline V gene. The CDR3 runs to 15 residues. With 2 bases removed from V and 0 bases from J, the gap between germline ends came to 9 bases. The CDR3 is CASSVGGTSYNEQFF. The CDR3 DNA follows: TGTGCCAGCAGCGTCGGCGGGACCTCCTACAATGAGCAGTTCTTC.

In its sample, this clone was seen a few times. The chain employs TRBV6-6 and TRBJ2-1, with TRBD2 identical over 7 bases. This CDR3 spans 16 amino acids. Germline V gene lookup returns CDR1 MNHNY and CDR2 SVGAGI (reference sequence). Unmatched junction bases numbered 10, after V lost 6 bases and J lost 2 bases. This chain's CDR3 is CASSPGGSYPYNEQFF. The CDR3 DNA reads TGTGCCAGCAGCCCCGGGGGGTCTTATCCCTACAATGAGCAGTTCTTC.

This clone ranks as medium-sized. V usage is TRBV29-1 and J usage is TRBJ2-7; D uncertain. CDR3 length: 14 residues. Germline CDR1 reads SQVTM; CDR2 reads ANQGSEA. V was clipped by 0 bases and J by 2 bases, with 11 bases between them. The CDR3 DNA is TGCAGCGTTGAAGAAGGCACCGACACCTACGAGCAGTACTTC. Translation: CSVEEGTDTYEQYF.

The chain is built from TRBV11-3 and TRBJ2-1, with D tentatively TRBD1 (6 bases). Trimming left V 5 bases short and J 7 bases short, with 15 bases between. CDR1 is SGHNT, CDR2 YENEEA, per germline. There are 14 residues in the CDR3. CDR3 nucleotide sequence: TGTGCCAGCAGCCAAGTAGGTACAGGGAATGAGCAGTTCTTC. Translation: CASSQVGTGNEQFF.

This rearrangement joins TRBV2 to TRBJ1-1; no reliable D call. The germline gives CDR1 SNHLY, CDR2 FYNNEI. V lost 9 bases, J lost 3 bases, and 11 bases lay in between. This CDR3 contains 12 residues. CDR3 DNA: TGTGCCAGAAGATCGATGGACACTGAAGCTTTCTTT. Residues: CARRSMDTEAFF. Looking up the rest from reference TRBV2 and TRBJ1-1 gives the full variable domain: EPEVTQTPSHQVTQMGQEVILRCVPISNHLYFYWYRQILGQKVEFLVSFYNNEISEKSEIFDDQFSVERPDGSNFTLKIRSTKLEDSAMYFCARRSMDTEAFFGQGTRLTVV.

The chain uses TRBV9 and TRBJ1-2; D gene uncertain. The CDR3 covers 14 residues. Germline CDR1 and CDR2: SGDLS and YYNGEE. The germline V and J ends were trimmed by 4 bases and 1 base, with 11 bases remaining between them. CDR3 in amino acids: CASSPGSLNYGYTF. In nucleotides, the CDR3 is TGTGCCAGCAGCCCTGGATCCCTTAACTATGGCTACACCTTC. The variable domain in full, completed from reference TRBV9 and TRBJ1-2, reads DSGVTQTPKHLITATGQRVTLRCSPRSGDLSVYWYQQSLDQGLQFLIQYYNGEERAKGNILERFSAQQFPDLHSELNLSSLELGDSALYFCASSPGSLNYGYTFGSGTRLTVV.

This chain uses TRBV4-1 with TRBJ2-3; 13 bases fit TRBD2. In germline, CDR1 is MGHRA, CDR2 YSYEKL. V gave up 0 bases and J gave up 1 base; unmatched junction bases: 1. There are 17 residues in the CDR3. CDR3 residues: CASSQDGTSGGTDTQYF. CDR3 in DNA: TGCGCCAGCAGCCAAGATGGGACTAGCGGGGGCACAGATACGCAGTATTTT.

CDR3 coding DNA: TGCGCCAGCAGCAGGACAGGGACGAACACTGAAGCTTTCTTT. It translates to CASSRTGTNTEAFF. The chain has TRBV10-2 and TRBJ1-1; 8 bases map to TRBD1. V trimming: 6 bases; J trimming: 1 base; junction bases outside the gene matches: 4. The CDR3 sequence is 14 residues long. Germline V lookup: CDR1 WSHSY, CDR2 SAAADI.

The V gene is TRBV11-3, the J gene TRBJ2-7, with a possible D match to TRBD2 (6 bases). The V gene lost 5 bases and the J gene lost 6 bases, with 11 bases spanning the gap. Germline V lookup: CDR1 SGHNT, CDR2 YENEEA. This CDR3 comprises 12 residues. The CDR3 sequence: CASSRTGGEQYF. The CDR3 DNA reads TGTGCCAGCAGCCGGACCGGGGGCGAGCAGTACTTC. Together with reference TRBV11-3 and TRBJ2-7, the CDR3 gives the full variable domain: EAGVVQSPRYKIIEKKQPVAFWCNPISGHNTLYWYLQNLGQGPELLIRYENEEAVDDSQLPKDRFSAERLKGVDSTLKIQPAELGDSAVYLCASSRTGGEQYFGPGTRLTVT.

The chain couples TRBV5-4 to TRBJ2-7; D is unresolved. The length of the CDR3 is 11 residues. Germline V gene data show CDR1 as SGHNT and CDR2 as YYREEE (reference sequence). Deletions cut 0 bases from V and 6 bases from J, with 4 bases between. The CDR3 reads CASSLGGEQYF. The CDR3 coding sequence is TGTGCCAGCAGCTTGGGCGGCGAGCAGTACTTC.

Judged by abundance, this clone is medium-sized (0.01 to 0.1%). The V and J genes are TRBV9 and TRBJ2-5; possible D gene TRBD2, 6 bases. Germline V CDR1 and CDR2: SGDLS, YYNGEE. V lost 4 bases, J lost 5 bases, and 15 bases lay in between. This CDR3 has 14 amino acids. The CDR3 is CASSPGTVGETQYF. DNA for the CDR3: TGTGCCAGCAGCCCCGGGACTGTGGGCGAGACCCAGTACTTC. Drawing the rest from reference TRBV9 and TRBJ2-5, the complete variable domain is DSGVTQTPKHLITATGQRVTLRCSPRSGDLSVYWYQQSLDQGLQFLIQYYNGEERAKGNILERFSAQQFPDLHSELNLSSLELGDSALYFCASSPGTVGETQYFGPGTRLLVL.

The V and J genes are TRBV7-9 and TRBJ2-7; D call uncertain. CDR1 is SEHNR and CDR2 is FQNEAQ in the germline V gene (reference sequence). V shed 3 bases and J shed 7 bases, with 10 bases lying between them. This CDR3 has 12 residues. The chain's CDR3 is CASSFGTGEQYF. Written as DNA, the CDR3 is TGTGCCAGCAGCTTTGGAACCGGAGAGCAGTACTTC.